The subject of this entry is one T cell receptor beta chain. In germline, CDR1 is KGHSH, CDR2 LQKENI. V lost 4 bases to trimming and J lost 0 bases; unmatched junction nucleotides: 9. The CDR3 spans 16 residues. Original processing notes: Estimates of nucleated cell counts were drawn from the amplification of reference gene primers. Only in-frame clones appear in the TCRdb table, and some are missing; sequencing was by immunoSEQ multiplex PCR. V, J and clone size were drawn from that table, and D and trimming were deduced from the DNA. The profile shows tens of thousands of clones, about 90% of them singletons. This sample is drawn from a study of blood T cell repertoires in COVID-19. Study-level background: Both acute and convalescent COVID-19 samples were obtained from the United States, Italy and Spain. T cells, B-cell-depleted T cells, or PBMCs supplied cDNA or gDNA.

The chain carries TRBV18 and TRBJ2-7; 7 bases agree with TRBD1. Sequencing was carried out using peripheral blood. This TCR was sampled from a man in his sixties or seventies with acute or convalescent COVID-19. The CDR3 is CASSLSGQPSSYEQYF. Written as DNA, the CDR3 is TGTGCCAGCTCACTTTCGGGACAGCCTAGCTCCTACGAGCAGTACTTC.